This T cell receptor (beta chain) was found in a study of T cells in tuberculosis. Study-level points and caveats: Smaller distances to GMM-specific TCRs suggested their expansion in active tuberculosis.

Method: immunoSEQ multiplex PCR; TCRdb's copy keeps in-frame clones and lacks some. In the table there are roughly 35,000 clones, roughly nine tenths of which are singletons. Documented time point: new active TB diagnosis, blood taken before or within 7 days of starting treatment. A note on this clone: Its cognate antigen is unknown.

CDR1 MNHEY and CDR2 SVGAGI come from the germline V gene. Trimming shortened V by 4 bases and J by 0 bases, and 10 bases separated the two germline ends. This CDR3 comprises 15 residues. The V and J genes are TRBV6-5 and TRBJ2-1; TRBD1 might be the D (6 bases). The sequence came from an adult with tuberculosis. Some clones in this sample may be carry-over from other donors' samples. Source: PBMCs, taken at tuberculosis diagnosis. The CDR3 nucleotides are TGTGCCAGCAGTTCCCAGGACAGCTCCTACAATGAGCAGTTCTTC. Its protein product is CASSSQDSSYNEQFF.